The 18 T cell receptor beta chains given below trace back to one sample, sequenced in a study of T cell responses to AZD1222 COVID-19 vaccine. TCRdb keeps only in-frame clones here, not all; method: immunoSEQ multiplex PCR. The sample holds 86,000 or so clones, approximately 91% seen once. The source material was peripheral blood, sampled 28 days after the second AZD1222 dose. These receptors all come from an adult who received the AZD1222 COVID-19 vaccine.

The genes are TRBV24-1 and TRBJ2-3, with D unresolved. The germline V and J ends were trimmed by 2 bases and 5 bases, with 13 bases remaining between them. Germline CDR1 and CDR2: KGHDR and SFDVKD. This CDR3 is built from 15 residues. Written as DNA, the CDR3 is TGTGCCACCAGTGATTGGCTCTATAGTAAAGATACGCAGTATTTT. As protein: CATSDWLYSKDTQYF.

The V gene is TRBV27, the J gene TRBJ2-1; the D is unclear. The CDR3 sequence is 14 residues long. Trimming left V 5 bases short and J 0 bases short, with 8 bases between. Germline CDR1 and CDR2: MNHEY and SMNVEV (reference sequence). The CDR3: CASSKDGSYNEQFF. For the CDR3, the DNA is TGTGCCAGCAGTAAGGACGGCTCCTACAATGAGCAGTTCTTC.

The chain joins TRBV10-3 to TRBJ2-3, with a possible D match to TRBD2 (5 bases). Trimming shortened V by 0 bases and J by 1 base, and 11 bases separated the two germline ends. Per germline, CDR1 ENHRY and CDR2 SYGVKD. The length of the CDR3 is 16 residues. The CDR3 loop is CAISESGSRGTDTQYF. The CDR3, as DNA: TGTGCCATCAGTGAGTCTGGCTCGCGGGGCACAGATACGCAGTATTTT.

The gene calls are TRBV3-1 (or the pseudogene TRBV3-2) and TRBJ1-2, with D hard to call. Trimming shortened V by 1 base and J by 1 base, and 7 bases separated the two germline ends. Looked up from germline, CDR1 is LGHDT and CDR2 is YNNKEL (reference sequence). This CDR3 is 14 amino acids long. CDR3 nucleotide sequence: TGTGCCAGCAGCCAAGTAGGCCTTAACTATGGCTACACCTTC. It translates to CASSQVGLNYGYTF.

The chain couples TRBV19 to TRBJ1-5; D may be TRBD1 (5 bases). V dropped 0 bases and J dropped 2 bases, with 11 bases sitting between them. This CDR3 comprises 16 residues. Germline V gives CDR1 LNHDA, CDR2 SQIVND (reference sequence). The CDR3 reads CASSIESGMGNQPQHF. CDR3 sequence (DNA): TGTGCCAGTAGTATAGAGTCAGGGATGGGCAATCAGCCCCAGCATTTT.

CDR3 nucleotide sequence: TGTGCCAGTTCGCCCGGGACTAGCGGGAGGGAGCCCTACAATGAGCAGTTCTTC. Translating gives CASSPGTSGREPYNEQFF. The chain recombines TRBV19 with TRBJ2-1; TRBD2 matches at 16 bases. Germline V CDR1 and CDR2: LNHDA, SQIVND (reference sequence). The CDR3 sequence is 18 residues long. Trimming took 8 bases from V and 2 from J; bases not matched to a gene: 9.

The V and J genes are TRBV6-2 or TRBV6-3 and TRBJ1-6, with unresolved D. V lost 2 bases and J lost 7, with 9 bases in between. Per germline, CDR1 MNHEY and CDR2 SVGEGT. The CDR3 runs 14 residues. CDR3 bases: TGTGCCAGCAGTTACGCGAGACAAAATTCACCCCTCCACTTT. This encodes CASSYARQNSPLHF.

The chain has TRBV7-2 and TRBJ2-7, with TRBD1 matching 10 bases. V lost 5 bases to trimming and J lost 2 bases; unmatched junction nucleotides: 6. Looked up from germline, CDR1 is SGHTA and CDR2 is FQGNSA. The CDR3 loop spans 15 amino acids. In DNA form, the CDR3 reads TGTGCCAGCAGCAGAGGACAGGGGGTTACCTACGAGCAGTACTTC. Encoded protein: CASSRGQGVTYEQYF.

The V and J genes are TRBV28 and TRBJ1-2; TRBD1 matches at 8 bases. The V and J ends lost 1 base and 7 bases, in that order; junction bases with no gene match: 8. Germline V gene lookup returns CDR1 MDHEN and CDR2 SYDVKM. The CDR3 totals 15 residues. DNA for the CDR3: TGTGCCAGCAGTTTATCACGCAGGGGGCTTGGTGGCTACACCTTC. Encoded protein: CASSLSRRGLGGYTF.

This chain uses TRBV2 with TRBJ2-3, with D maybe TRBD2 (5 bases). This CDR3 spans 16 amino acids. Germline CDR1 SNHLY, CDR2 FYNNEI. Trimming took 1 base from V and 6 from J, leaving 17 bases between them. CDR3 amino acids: CASSEVWRRNRDTQYF. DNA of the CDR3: TGTGCCAGCAGTGAAGTGTGGAGGAGGAACCGCGATACGCAGTATTTT.

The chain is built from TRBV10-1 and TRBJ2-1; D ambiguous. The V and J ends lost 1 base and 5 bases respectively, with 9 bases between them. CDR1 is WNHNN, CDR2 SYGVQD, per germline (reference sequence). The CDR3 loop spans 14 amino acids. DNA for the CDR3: TGCGCCAGCAGTGAGTATCGCCTAGACAATGAGCAGTTCTTC. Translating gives CASSEYRLDNEQFF.

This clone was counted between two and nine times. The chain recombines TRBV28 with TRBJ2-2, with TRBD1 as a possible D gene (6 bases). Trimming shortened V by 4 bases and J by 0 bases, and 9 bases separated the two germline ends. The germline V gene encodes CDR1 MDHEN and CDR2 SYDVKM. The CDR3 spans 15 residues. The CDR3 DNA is TGTGCCAGCAGTTCTCAGGGGACGAACACCGGGGAGCTGTTTTTT. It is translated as CASSSQGTNTGELFF.

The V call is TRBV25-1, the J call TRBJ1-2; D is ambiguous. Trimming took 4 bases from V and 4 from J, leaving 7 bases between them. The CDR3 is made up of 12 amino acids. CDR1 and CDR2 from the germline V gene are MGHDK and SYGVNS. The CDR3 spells CASSGGFYGYTF. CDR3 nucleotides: TGTGCCAGCAGTGGGGGATTCTATGGCTACACCTTC.

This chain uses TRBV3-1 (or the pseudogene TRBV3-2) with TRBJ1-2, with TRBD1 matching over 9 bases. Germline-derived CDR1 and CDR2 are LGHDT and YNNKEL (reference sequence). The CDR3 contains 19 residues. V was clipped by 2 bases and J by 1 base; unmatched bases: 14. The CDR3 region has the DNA TGTGCCAGCAGCCAACTACGACCGGGACAGGGAGCGAGTAACTATGGCTACACCTTC. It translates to CASSQLRPGQGASNYGYTF.

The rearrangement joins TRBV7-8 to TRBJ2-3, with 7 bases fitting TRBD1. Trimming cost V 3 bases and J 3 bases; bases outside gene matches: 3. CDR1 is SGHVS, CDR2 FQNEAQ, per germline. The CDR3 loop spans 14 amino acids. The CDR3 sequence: CASSFDRATDTQYF. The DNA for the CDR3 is TGTGCCAGCAGCTTCGACAGGGCAACAGATACGCAGTATTTT. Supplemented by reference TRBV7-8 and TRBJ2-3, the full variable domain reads GAGVSQSPRYKVAKRGQDVALRCDPISGHVSLFWYQQALGQGPEFLTYFQNEAQLDKSGLPSDRFFAERPEGSVSTLKIQRTQQEDSAVYLCASSFDRATDTQYFGPGTRLTVL.

CDR3 in amino acids: CASTTPAGLDGGYTF. Here the CDR3 DNA reads TGTGCCAGTACCACCCCAGCAGGGTTAGATGGTGGCTACACCTTC. The chain recombines TRBV19 with TRBJ1-2, with D possibly TRBD1 on 5 matching bases. With 7 bases removed from V and 7 bases from J, the gap between germline ends came to 22 bases. The V gene's germline CDR1 is LNHDA and CDR2 SQIVND (reference sequence). The CDR3 contains 15 residues.

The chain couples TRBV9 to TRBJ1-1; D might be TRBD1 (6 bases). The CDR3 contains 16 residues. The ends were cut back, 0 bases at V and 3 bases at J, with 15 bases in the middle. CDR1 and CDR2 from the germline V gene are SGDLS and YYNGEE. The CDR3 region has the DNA TGTGCCAGCAGCGTAGAGGGTCGAGGGGGGGACACTGAAGCTTTCTTT. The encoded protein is CASSVEGRGGDTEAFF.

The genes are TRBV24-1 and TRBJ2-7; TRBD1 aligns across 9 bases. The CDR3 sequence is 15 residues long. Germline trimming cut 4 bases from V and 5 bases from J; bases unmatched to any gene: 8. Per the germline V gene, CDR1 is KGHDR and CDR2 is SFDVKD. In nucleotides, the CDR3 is TGTGCCACCAGTGAGCGACCGGGACAGGGAGACGAGCAGTACTTC. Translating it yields CATSERPGQGDEQYF.